This TCR beta chain stems from a study of metastatic and nonmetastatic thyroid tumors. Study context: Samples came from malignant and benign thyroid patients, and repertoires were compared across blood and tumor or nodule tissue.

All patients were treatment-naive before thyroid surgery. TCRdb re-analyzed the PCR reads through MiXCR. The sample consists of 13,000 to 15,000 clones, roughly 28% of them appearing once. This clone was counted ten times or more. The germline V gene has CDR1 GTSNPN and CDR2 SVGIG (reference sequence). V shed 2 bases and J shed 2 bases, with 9 bases lying between them. The CDR3 has 13 residues. This receptor was identified in a female donor with papillary thyroid cancer or a benign thyroid nodule (not recorded which). Some clones in this sample may be carry-over from other donors' samples. The chain employs TRBV30 and TRBJ1-2, with D possibly matching TRBD1 (5 bases). The sample comprised tumor tissue. The CDR3 spells CAWSPDSNYGYTF. The CDR3 DNA is TGTGCCTGGAGTCCTGACAGCAACTATGGCTACACCTTC.